The 23 T cell receptor beta chains below come from one sample, sequenced in a study of graft-versus-host responses after intestinal transplantation. Sequencing used immunoSEQ multiplex PCR; TCRdb keeps in-frame clones, though not all of them. The data hold around 87,000 clones, with approximately 90% observed a single time. Which antigens these TCRs recognize remains unknown. This material consisted of unstimulated CD8+ T cells sorted from spleen or lymph node cells, taken before transplant. The origin of the receptors is a human donor who was the organ donor for an intestinal transplant.

The chain employs TRBV9 and TRBJ2-7, with TRBD1 identical over 9 bases. The CDR3 sequence is 14 residues long. The junction had 9 bases not matched to a gene; V was cut back by 4 bases and J by 7 bases. CDR1 and CDR2 (germline): SGDLS, YYNGEE. The CDR3 loop reads CASSPGGTGSEQYF. The CDR3 nucleotides are TGTGCCAGCAGCCCAGGTGGGACAGGGAGTGAGCAGTACTTC.

The chain joins TRBV7-2 to TRBJ1-2; D gene unclear. Germline V lookup: CDR1 SGHTA, CDR2 FQGNSA. The CDR3 contains 14 residues. V dropped 2 bases and J dropped 7 bases, with 14 bases sitting between them. CDR3: CASSLSVALSGYTF. The CDR3 DNA is TGTGCCAGCAGCTTATCCGTCGCCTTGAGTGGCTACACCTTC. Filled out from reference TRBV7-2 and TRBJ1-2, the complete variable domain reads GAGVSQSPSNKVTEKGKDVELRCDPISGHTALYWYRQSLGQGLEFLIYFQGNSAPDKSGLPSDRFSAERTGGSVSTLTIQRTQQEDSAVYLCASSLSVALSGYTFGSGTRLTVV.

This chain joins TRBV2 and TRBJ1-5; D gene uncertain. The germline gives CDR1 SNHLY, CDR2 FYNNEI. Trimming took 6 bases from V and 2 from J, leaving 17 bases between them. This CDR3 is 16 amino acids long. The CDR3 region is CASSLRRGNRNQPQHF. In DNA, the CDR3 is TGTGCCAGCAGCCTTCGCAGAGGTAATCGCAATCAGCCCCAGCATTTT.

V and J are TRBV27 and TRBJ2-7; 7 bases are a match to TRBD2. V gave up 5 bases and J gave up 5 bases; unmatched junction bases: 9. Looked up from germline, CDR1 is MNHEY and CDR2 is SMNVEV (reference sequence). This CDR3 has 14 amino acids. CDR3 in DNA: TGTGCCAGCAGTACTGGGGGGGGTGTCCACGAGCAGTACTTC. Translation: CASSTGGGVHEQYF.

The chain employs TRBV4-3 and TRBJ1-6, with D possibly being TRBD1 (5 bases). Germline V gives CDR1 LGHNA, CDR2 YSLEER. Between the trimmed V and J ends, which lost 0 bases and 7 bases, there was a span of 7 bases. The CDR3 contains 14 residues. CDR3 sequence: CASSQDGGNSPLHF. The CDR3, as DNA: TGCGCCAGCAGCCAAGACGGGGGGAATTCACCCCTCCACTTT.

The chain has TRBV27 and TRBJ1-2; 8 bases map to TRBD1. The germline V gene encodes CDR1 MNHEY and CDR2 SMNVEV (reference sequence). The J segment lost 5 bases and the V segment lost 9 bases, leaving 11 bases of the junction unmatched. The CDR3 runs 14 residues. The CDR3 sequence: CASRPSGGWYGYTF. The CDR3 nucleotides are TGTGCCAGTCGCCCTTCAGGGGGCTGGTATGGCTACACCTTC.

This chain uses TRBV5-1 with TRBJ1-1; D ambiguous. Trimming removed 1 base from V and 2 bases from J, with 6 bases in between. The CDR3 covers 13 residues. Germline assignment: CDR1 SGHRS and CDR2 YFSETQ. CDR3 residues: CASSLHSNTEAFF. As DNA, the CDR3 is TGCGCCAGCAGCTTGCACTCCAACACTGAAGCTTTCTTT.

This clone was seen just once. The rearrangement uses TRBV7-9 and TRBJ2-7; 8 bases map to TRBD1. In germline, CDR1 is SEHNR, CDR2 FQNEAQ (reference sequence). The junction had 3 bases not matched to a gene; V was cut back by 5 bases and J by 6 bases. The CDR3 is 12 residues long. The CDR3 protein is CASSKQGGEQYF. The CDR3 nucleotides read TGTGCCAGCAGCAAACAGGGGGGCGAGCAGTACTTC.

The CDR3 DNA is TGTGCCAGTAGTATGGGGCTAGAAGCTTTCTTT. This gives the protein CASSMGLEAFF. This chain connects TRBV19 to TRBJ1-1; a weak D match, TRBD1 (5 bases). V lost 3 bases to trimming and J lost 8 bases, with 7 bases between them. Looked up from germline, CDR1 is LNHDA and CDR2 is SQIVND (reference sequence). This CDR3 region has 11 residues.

The gene calls are TRBV30 and TRBJ1-1, with 9 nucleotides matching TRBD1. Germline V gene lookup returns CDR1 GTSNPN and CDR2 SVGIG (reference sequence). The junction had 4 bases not matched to a gene; V was cut back by 5 bases and J by 3 bases. The CDR3 totals 13 residues. CDR3 residues: CAWFRQGDTEAFF. CDR3 coding DNA: TGTGCCTGGTTCCGACAGGGGGACACTGAAGCTTTCTTT.

The V and J genes are TRBV18 and TRBJ2-7; 7 bases line up with TRBD2. V lost 3 bases to trimming and J lost 6 bases; unmatched junction nucleotides: 11. The CDR3 runs to 15 residues. CDR1 and CDR2 from the germline V gene are KGHSH and LQKENI. The CDR3 reads CASSPSFRGDLEQYF. CDR3 bases: TGTGCCAGCTCACCCTCCTTTCGGGGGGATCTCGAGCAGTACTTC.

The table lists this clone with a count of one. The V gene is TRBV7-9, the J gene TRBJ2-2, with D perhaps TRBD1 (6 bases). Trimming removed 4 bases from V and 6 bases from J, with 15 bases in between. Germline V gene data show CDR1 as SEHNR and CDR2 as FQNEAQ (reference sequence). The CDR3 sequence is 15 residues long. The CDR3 DNA follows: TGTGCCAGCAGCTCCCCGACAGGTGGGGCCGGGGAGCTGTTTTTT. Translated, it gives CASSSPTGGAGELFF.

The genes are TRBV28 and TRBJ2-4; the match to TRBD2 covers 16 bases. The CDR3 length is 21 residues. V gave up 6 bases and J gave up 9 bases; unmatched junction bases: 23. The germline gives CDR1 MDHEN, CDR2 SYDVKM. The CDR3 protein is CASRGQSPGLAGGAPRGIQYF. The CDR3 DNA follows: TGTGCCAGCAGGGGACAGTCCCCGGGACTAGCGGGGGGGGCCCCCCGGGGCATTCAGTACTTC.

This chain connects TRBV4-2 to TRBJ2-7; 8 nucleotides align to TRBD1. Trimming removed 4 bases from V and 5 bases from J; junction bases left unmatched: 10. Germline V gene sequence: CDR1 LGHNA, CDR2 YNFKEQ. There are 15 residues in the CDR3. The CDR3 nucleotides are TGTGCCAGCAGCCCAAGGGGGCAGGGGGCGGACGAGCAGTACTTC. It specifies CASSPRGQGADEQYF.

The CDR3 sequence: CASGLGTGVYGPQHF. The CDR3, as DNA: TGTGCTAGTGGTTTGGGGACAGGGGTCTATGGACCCCAGCATTTT. The J gene is TRBJ1-5, the V gene TRBV12-5; 9 bases agree with TRBD1. The CDR3 has 15 amino acids. V trimming: 1 base; J trimming: 10 bases; junction bases outside the gene matches: 8. Germline V gene sequence: CDR1 LGHNT, CDR2 FRNRAP.

The chain uses TRBV7-6 and TRBJ2-1; tentative D call: TRBD1 (7 bases). Trimming pared 3 bases from V and 4 bases from J, leaving 10 bases between. Germline V gene lookup returns CDR1 SGHVS and CDR2 FNYEAQ. The CDR3 extends over 14 amino acids. The CDR3 nucleotides are TGTGCCAGCAGCTTGGAGGGGGCGTACAATGAGCAGTTCTTC. Amino acid sequence: CASSLEGAYNEQFF. The full variable domain, completed using reference TRBV7-6 and TRBJ2-1, is GAGVSQSPRYKVTKRGQDVALRCDPISGHVSLYWYRQALGQGPEFLTYFNYEAQQDKSGLPNDRFSAERPEGSISTLTIQRTEQRDSAMYRCASSLEGAYNEQFFGPGTRLTVL.

This clone appeared a single time. This chain uses TRBV18 with TRBJ2-1; D might be TRBD2 (5 bases). The CDR3 loop spans 14 amino acids. CDR1 and CDR2 from the germline V gene are KGHSH and LQKENI. V lost 3 bases and J 5 bases, leaving 11 bases between the germline ends. CDR3 bases: TGTGCCAGCTCACCTAGCGCTCCCCACAATGAGCAGTTCTTC. Encoded protein: CASSPSAPHNEQFF.

V gene TRBV6-5 combines with J gene TRBJ2-7, with D unclear. The V and J ends lost 5 bases and 9 bases respectively, with 17 bases between them. The V gene's germline CDR1 is MNHEY and CDR2 SVGAGI. This CDR3 has 13 residues. This CDR3 reads CASSTLLGGAQYF. The CDR3 nucleotides are TGTGCCAGCAGTACGTTACTTGGTGGTGCGCAGTACTTC.

This chain connects TRBV6-6 to TRBJ2-5; 8 nucleotides agree with TRBD1. The J call may be mistaken, given a closer DNA end match to TRBJ2-7. The CDR3 has 14 residues. Per germline, CDR1 MNHNY and CDR2 SVGAGI (reference sequence). CDR3 nucleotide sequence: TGTGCCAGCAGTTACGCCGGGACAGGCTACGAGCAGTACTTC. Translating it yields CASSYAGTGYEQYF.

J is TRBJ2-2 and V is TRBV4-1, with a possible D match to TRBD1 (6 bases). Germline-derived CDR1 and CDR2 are MGHRA and YSYEKL. CDR3 length: 14 residues. V lost 6 bases to trimming and J lost 8 bases, with 16 bases between them. As DNA, the CDR3 is TGCGCCAGCAGTTACAGGGTGTTTATGGGGGAGCTGTTTTTT. It translates to CASSYRVFMGELFF.

This clone was detected once. The J gene is TRBJ1-2, the V gene TRBV19; TRBD1 agrees at 8 bases. With 0 bases clipped from V and 3 bases from J, the junction kept 6 bases outside the gene matches. Germline values: CDR1 LNHDA, CDR2 SQIVND (reference sequence). CDR3 length equals 16 residues. The chain's CDR3 is CASSIDLAGGDYGYTF. For the CDR3, the DNA is TGTGCCAGTAGTATAGATTTGGCAGGGGGCGACTATGGCTACACCTTC.

The genes are TRBV4-1 and TRBJ2-7; no reliable D call. CDR1 is MGHRA, CDR2 YSYEKL, per germline. This CDR3 has 16 amino acids. V lost 4 bases to trimming and J lost 0 bases, with 16 bases between them. The CDR3 DNA sequence: TGCGCCAGCAGCCCCTCCGCCCCAGGAAGCTCCTACGAGCAGTACTTC. This gives the protein CASSPSAPGSSYEQYF.

This clone occurred once. This sequence joins TRBV5-4 and TRBJ2-1; 7 bases align to TRBD1. There are 17 residues in the CDR3. Per germline, CDR1 SGHNT and CDR2 YYREEE (reference sequence). V lost 4 bases and J lost 2; bases outside the gene matches: 12. The DNA for the CDR3 is TGTGCCAGCAGCCACAGTTCCCGAGGGGGCGCCTACAATGAGCAGTTCTTC. Its protein is CASSHSSRGGAYNEQFF.